These 16 T cell receptor beta chains were all obtained from the same sample, sequenced in a study of blood T cells in healthy people across ages. For the second PCR, which ran for 7 to 11 cycles, a sample-barcoded 5' primer and a J-beta primer mix were used. MiXCR, applied by TCRdb to the 5' RACE reads, yields one record per CDR3 protein. The data contain hundreds of thousands of distinct CDR3 sequences, about 48% of them singletons. Specimen: blood. The receptors come from a man aged 30 to 39 in good health.

This clonotype was recorded at least ten times. The genes are TRBV10-3 and TRBJ2-7; D possibly corresponds to TRBD2 (6 bases). CDR1 is ENHRY and CDR2 is SYGVKD in the germline V gene. V was trimmed by 10 bases and J by 4 bases, leaving 17 bases between them. The CDR3 extends over 13 amino acids. In DNA form, the CDR3 reads TGTGCCAGTGGGGGAACTAGCAGTTACGAGCAGTACTTC. Protein product: CASGGTSSYEQYF.

V is TRBV28 and J is TRBJ2-7; the match to TRBD1 covers 9 bases. V lost 10 bases, J lost 3 bases, and 7 bases stayed unmatched. Germline-derived CDR1 and CDR2 are MDHEN and SYDVKM. CDR3 length: 13 amino acids. CDR3 DNA sequence: TGTGCCACTGGGGCGGGACAGGGCTACGAGCAGTACTTC. This sequence encodes CATGAGQGYEQYF.

The chain couples TRBV15 to TRBJ2-2, with D maybe TRBD2 (5 bases). Germline CDR1 is LNHNV and CDR2 is YYDKDF (reference sequence). This CDR3 spans 14 amino acids. V gave up 5 bases and J gave up 4 bases, with 11 bases separating them. This chain's CDR3 is CATSVDGVTGELFF. The CDR3, as DNA: TGTGCCACCAGCGTTGACGGGGTCACCGGGGAGCTGTTTTTT.

This clonotype was counted many times. The gene calls are TRBV7-2 and TRBJ1-2; no firm D call. The V and J ends lost 1 base and 8 bases respectively, with 11 bases between them. The CDR3 extends over 13 amino acids. The V gene's germline CDR1 is SGHTA and CDR2 FQGNSA. CDR3 DNA: TGTGCCAGCAGCTTAGGGGTGGTGGAGGGCTACACCTTC. Its translation is CASSLGVVEGYTF.

In its sample, this clonotype was seen a few times. The chain recombines TRBV11-2 with TRBJ1-6, with D perhaps TRBD1 (6 bases). The germline gives CDR1 SGHAT, CDR2 FQNNGV. This CDR3 region has 15 residues. The V and J ends lost 0 bases and 6 bases respectively, with 9 bases between them. CDR3: CASSLEPGANSPLHF. The CDR3 DNA follows: TGTGCCAGCAGCTTAGAACCAGGGGCTAATTCACCCCTCCACTTT.

This clonotype was recorded a few times. The V and J genes are TRBV13 and TRBJ2-4; tentatively, D is TRBD1 (6 bases). This CDR3 spans 14 amino acids. V lost 6 bases and J lost 2, with 11 bases in between. Per the germline V gene, CDR1 is PRHDT and CDR2 is FYEKMQ (reference sequence). As DNA, the CDR3 is TGTGCCAGCAGACAAACAGGGACCAAAAACATTCAGTACTTC. Translation: CASRQTGTKNIQYF.

This clonotype showed up just a few times. This chain joins TRBV12-3 or TRBV12-4 and TRBJ2-1; D not certain. The CDR3 loop spans 13 amino acids. Trimming shortened V by 5 bases and J by 5 bases, and 10 bases separated the two germline ends. This CDR3 is CASSPDGNNEQFF. The CDR3, as DNA: TGTGCCAGCAGTCCGGACGGAAACAATGAGCAGTTCTTC.

The chain couples TRBV13 to TRBJ2-7; TRBD1 agrees at 8 bases. The CDR3 extends over 16 amino acids. CDR1 is PRHDT, CDR2 FYEKMQ, per germline (reference sequence). V lost 5 bases to trimming and J lost 2 bases; unmatched junction nucleotides: 11. The CDR3 region is CASSTNRDRLTYEQYF. CDR3 bases: TGTGCCAGCAGCACCAACCGGGACAGGTTAACCTACGAGCAGTACTTC.

V usage is TRBV10-3 and J usage is TRBJ1-4; D is perhaps TRBD1 (6 bases). The CDR3 has 14 residues. The germline CDR1 and CDR2 sequences are ENHRY and SYGVKD. V shed 6 bases and J shed 5 bases, with 13 bases lying between them. CDR3 nucleotides: TGTGCCATCAGCCGAGAGGGGGACAATGAAAAACTGTTTTTT. This codes for CAISREGDNEKLFF.

The chain combines TRBV29-1 with TRBJ2-1; no clear D. The V gene lost 3 bases and the J gene lost 12 bases, with 15 bases spanning the gap. The CDR3 totals 12 residues. CDR1 is SQVTM, CDR2 ANQGSEA, per germline. The CDR3: CSVDTPGGVQFF. Written as DNA, the CDR3 is TGCAGCGTTGATACTCCGGGTGGTGTGCAGTTCTTC.

This clonotype occurred many times. The chain employs TRBV6-2 or TRBV6-3 and TRBJ2-7; TRBD1 might be the D (5 bases). The CDR3 covers 13 residues. Germline loops: CDR1 MNHEY, CDR2 SVGEGT. The V end lost 6 bases, the J end lost 2 bases, and 11 bases lay between the germline ends. This chain's CDR3 is CASSHRRTYEQYF. CDR3 coding DNA: TGTGCCAGCAGCCACAGGCGAACCTACGAGCAGTACTTC.

This clonotype occurred a few times. The chain joins TRBV25-1 to TRBJ2-6, with unresolved D. Germline V CDR1 and CDR2: MGHDK, SYGVNS. The V gene lost 0 bases and the J gene lost 2 bases, with 8 bases spanning the gap. This CDR3 is built from 16 residues. CDR3 in amino acids: CASSEYSRTGANVLTF. The CDR3 nucleotides are TGTGCCAGCAGTGAATATTCCAGGACTGGGGCCAACGTCCTGACTTTC. The full variable domain, its missing parts supplied by reference TRBV25-1 and TRBJ2-6, is EADIYQTPRYLVIGTGKKITLECSQTMGHDKMYWYQQDPGMELHLIHYSYGVNSTEKGDLSSESTVSRIRTEHFPLTLESARPSHTSQYLCASSEYSRTGANVLTFGAGSRLTVL.

V usage is TRBV7-2 and J usage is TRBJ1-1; 8 bases are shared with TRBD1. This CDR3 has 15 residues. With 5 bases clipped from V and 0 bases from J, the junction kept 5 bases outside the gene matches. Germline V CDR1 and CDR2: SGHTA, FQGNSA. As DNA, the CDR3 is TGTGCCAGCAGCCCGACAGGGGCCCTGAACACTGAAGCTTTCTTT. Translation: CASSPTGALNTEAFF.

The chain couples TRBV9 to TRBJ1-2, with D tentatively TRBD1 (6 bases). V was shortened by 0 bases and J by 4 bases, with 10 bases between the two germline ends. The CDR3 length is 14 residues. CDR1 is SGDLS and CDR2 is YYNGEE in the germline V gene. The CDR3: CASSVGQGSYGYTF. The CDR3 DNA follows: TGTGCCAGCAGCGTAGGCCAGGGGAGCTATGGCTACACCTTC. The complete variable domain, with remaining parts taken from reference TRBV9 and TRBJ1-2, reads DSGVTQTPKHLITATGQRVTLRCSPRSGDLSVYWYQQSLDQGLQFLIQYYNGEERAKGNILERFSAQQFPDLHSELNLSSLELGDSALYFCASSVGQGSYGYTFGSGTRLTVV.

This chain joins TRBV29-1 and TRBJ1-3, with D possibly being TRBD1 (5 bases). The CDR3 is 12 amino acids. Germline assignment: CDR1 SQVTM and CDR2 ANQGSEA. Trimming removed 7 bases from V and 2 bases from J, with 9 bases in between. CDR3 DNA sequence: TGCAGCGGTCAGGGAACTGGAAACACCATATATTTT. Protein: CSGQGTGNTIYF.

This clonotype was observed once. The V call is TRBV4-2, the J call TRBJ2-1; tentative D call: TRBD2 (6 bases). CDR1 and CDR2 from the germline V gene are LGHNA and YNFKEQ. The CDR3 contains 13 residues. V lost 2 bases to trimming and J lost 15 bases, with 17 bases between them. The CDR3 DNA is TGTGCCAGCAGCCAATCGCTGGAGGGCACGACGTTCTTC. The encoded protein is CASSQSLEGTTFF.